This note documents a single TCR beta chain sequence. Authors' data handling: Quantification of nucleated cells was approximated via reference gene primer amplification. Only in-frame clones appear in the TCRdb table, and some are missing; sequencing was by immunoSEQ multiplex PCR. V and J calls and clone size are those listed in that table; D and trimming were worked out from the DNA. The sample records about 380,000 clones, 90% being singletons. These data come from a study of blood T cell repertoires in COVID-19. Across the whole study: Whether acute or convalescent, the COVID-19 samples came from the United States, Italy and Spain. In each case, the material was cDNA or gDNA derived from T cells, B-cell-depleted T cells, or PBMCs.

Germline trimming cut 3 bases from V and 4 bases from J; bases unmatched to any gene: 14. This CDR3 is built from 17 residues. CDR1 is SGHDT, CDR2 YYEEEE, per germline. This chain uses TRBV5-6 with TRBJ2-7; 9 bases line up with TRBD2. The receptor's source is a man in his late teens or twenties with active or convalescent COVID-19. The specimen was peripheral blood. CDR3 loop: CASSSYGSGGPGYEQYF. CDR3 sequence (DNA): TGTGCCAGCAGCTCTTACGGAAGCGGGGGGCCTGGTTACGAGCAGTACTTC.